A selection of T cell receptor beta chains follows, all from one sample in a study of blood T cell repertoires in COVID-19. TCRdb keeps only in-frame clones here, not all; method: immunoSEQ multiplex PCR. The sample yields approximately 220,000 clones, more than 75% seen once. Specimen: peripheral blood. The receptors stem from a man in his fifties or sixties who had recovered from COVID-19. CDR3s include the opening cysteine and the closing phenylalanine or tryptophan. Fields, in order: V gene, J gene, D gene, clone size, CDR3 protein, CDR3 DNA. D genes are given only for firm matches. Not all rows give a size; the values are once, few, many and, for expanded clones, a class.

TRBV7-3	TRBJ1-6	-	-	CASSPAGDSPLHF	TGTGCCAGCAGTCCCGCCGGAGATTCACCCCTCCACTTT
TRBV5-1	TRBJ2-1	TRBD1	-	CASSLEGQASNEQFF	TGCGCCAGCAGCTTGGAAGGACAGGCTTCAAATGAGCAGTTCTTC
TRBV4-2	TRBJ2-7	TRBD2	-	CASSQAGLAREQYF	TGTGCCAGCAGCCAAGCGGGACTAGCGAGGGAGCAGTACTTC
TRBV11-3	TRBJ2-1	TRBD2	-	CASSLALAGGVPFF	TGTGCCAGCAGCTTAGCACTAGCGGGAGGGGTTCCGTTCTTC
TRBV20-1	TRBJ2-1	-	once	CSASRGVGGASYNEQFF	TGCAGTGCTAGTCGGGGCGTGGGGGGGGCCTCCTACAATGAGCAGTTCTTC
TRBV24-1	TRBJ1-5	TRBD1	-	CATSDSSGTGKVSNQPQHF	TGTGCCACCAGTGATTCTTCCGGGACAGGGAAAGTAAGCAATCAGCCCCAGCATTTT
TRBV7-8	TRBJ1-5	-	-	CASRLSGVLNQPQHF	TGTGCCAGCAGGTTATCAGGCGTACTCAATCAGCCCCAGCATTTT
TRBV6-2/TRBV6-3	TRBJ1-5	-	-	CASSYPPGGGLGNQPQHF	TGTGCCAGCAGTTACCCCCCTGGGGGGGGATTAGGCAATCAGCCCCAGCATTTT
TRBV11-3	TRBJ2-3	-	-	CASSRVLGPTDTQYF	TGTGCCAGCAGCCGGGTCTTAGGTCCCACAGATACGCAGTATTTT
TRBV19	TRBJ1-1	-	once	CASTVDIQTEAFF	TGTGCCAGTACGGTCGACATTCAAACTGAAGCTTTCTTT
TRBV7-2	TRBJ2-3	-	-	CASSLPVDTQYF	TGTGCCAGCAGCCTCCCCGTGGATACGCAGTATTTT
TRBV29-1	TRBJ1-1	TRBD1	-	CSVQPQGDTEAFF	TGCAGCGTCCAACCCCAGGGGGACACTGAAGCTTTCTTT
TRBV3-1/TRBV3-2	TRBJ2-1	-	-	CASSQDGGTNEQFF	TGTGCCAGCAGCCAAGATGGGGGGACTAATGAGCAGTTCTTC
TRBV3-1/TRBV3-2	TRBJ1-1	-	-	CASSLSDSSYTEAFF	TGTGCCAGCAGCCTAAGCGACAGTTCTTACACTGAAGCTTTCTTT
TRBV30	TRBJ1-1	-	-	CAFGGGLNEAFF	TGTGCCTTCGGGGGGGGGCTGAATGAAGCTTTCTTT
TRBV6-5	TRBJ1-6	TRBD1	-	CASLRTGLNSPLHF	TGTGCCAGCCTTAGGACAGGCCTAAATTCACCCCTCCACTTT
TRBV6-2/TRBV6-3	TRBJ1-4	-	few	CASIPGHPSTNEKLFF	TGTGCCAGCATCCCGGGACACCCATCAACTAATGAAAAACTGTTTTTT
TRBV19	TRBJ2-2	-	-	CASSWLVQAGELFF	TGTGCCAGTAGTTGGTTGGTGCAGGCCGGGGAGCTGTTTTTT
TRBV7-9	TRBJ1-2	-	-	CASELSGVGYYGYTF	TGTGCCAGCGAGCTTTCGGGGGTCGGGTACTATGGCTACACCTTC
TRBV7-2	TRBJ2-1	TRBD1	-	CASSSSFNQGDEQFF	TGTGCCAGCAGCTCATCCTTTAACCAGGGGGATGAGCAGTTCTTC
TRBV5-1	TRBJ1-3	TRBD1	few	CASSSTGGSGNTIYF	TGCGCCAGCAGCTCGACAGGGGGCTCTGGAAACACCATATATTTT
TRBV3-1/TRBV3-2	TRBJ1-2	-	-	CASSQDAAGYYGYTF	TGTGCCAGCAGCCAAGATGCCGCAGGGTACTATGGCTACACCTTC
TRBV7-6	TRBJ1-6	TRBD1	-	CASSPGTGGANSPLHF	TGTGCCAGCAGCCCTGGGACAGGGGGGGCGAATTCACCCCTCCACTTT
TRBV6-2/TRBV6-3	TRBJ1-2	-	-	CASSYGAEVYGYTF	TGTGCCAGCAGTTACGGGGCGGAAGTTTATGGCTACACCTTC
TRBV27	TRBJ2-6	-	-	CATFRSGANVLTF	TGTGCCACTTTTCGGTCAGGGGCCAACGTCCTGACTTTC
TRBV30	TRBJ2-5	-	-	CAWSSRRETQYF	TGTGCCTGGAGTTCCCGGCGGGAGACCCAGTACTTC
TRBV27	TRBJ2-1	-	-	CASSFAAGEQFF	TGTGCCAGCAGTTTTGCCGCGGGAGAGCAGTTCTTC
TRBV12-3/TRBV12-4	TRBJ1-5	-	-	CASSEGYQPQHF	TGTGCCAGCAGTGAGGGTTATCAGCCCCAGCATTTT
TRBV5-1	TRBJ1-1	TRBD1	-	CASSQQGEQREAFF	TGCGCCAGCAGTCAACAGGGGGAGCAGCGGGAAGCTTTCTTT